Below, 14 T cell receptor beta chains from the same sample are listed, as sequenced in a study of neurological immune-mediated disorders. MiXCR, applied by TCRdb to the 5' RACE reads, yields one record per CDR3 protein. The repertoire holds about 36,000 distinct CDR3 sequences, over 9% seen once, with approximately 6.9% in the top ten. The sample taken for sequencing was PBMCs. All receptors derive from a woman aged 30 to 39 with HTLV-1-associated myelopathy (HAM/TSP).

This clonotype came up many times. V gene TRBV20-1 combines with J gene TRBJ1-2; perhaps TRBD1 as D (6 bases). The CDR3 has 20 amino acids. The V end was cut by 0 bases, the J end by 0 bases, with 26 bases between. Germline lookup yields CDR1 DFQATT and CDR2 SNEGSKA (reference sequence). The CDR3 DNA is TGCAGTGCTAGAGATGGTATCCTGCCGTCACAGGGCCTAGCTAACTATGGCTACACCTTC. Amino acids: CSARDGILPSQGLANYGYTF.

There are many counts of this clonotype. V gene TRBV6-5 combines with J gene TRBJ1-3; D call uncertain. CDR3 length: 15 residues. V was pared by 2 bases and J by 0 bases, with 8 bases between. Germline assignment: CDR1 MNHEY and CDR2 SVGAGI. DNA of the CDR3: TGTGCCAGCAGTTACGAGGGTCTCTCTGGAAACACCATATATTTT. As protein: CASSYEGLSGNTIYF.

This clonotype was found many times. At one end the junction does not follow the germline gene, possibly because of a read error. V is TRBV6-5 and J is TRBJ1-1; maybe TRBD1 (5 bases). The CDR3 consists of 15 residues. Per the germline V gene, CDR1 is MNHEY and CDR2 is SVGAGI. CDR3 region: CANSYSGGRNTEAFF. The DNA for the CDR3 is TGTGCCAACAGTTACTCTGGGGGGAGGAACACTGAAGCTTTCTTT.

The rearrangement links TRBV30 to TRBJ2-7; D remains unclear. This CDR3 is 12 amino acids long. Germline lookup yields CDR1 GTSNPN and CDR2 SVGIG (reference sequence). In nucleotides, the CDR3 is TGTGGCTTAGGCCGAGATTCGGACGAGCAGTACTTC. It is translated as CGLGRDSDEQYF.

This clonotype has a count of ten or more. V is TRBV19 and J is TRBJ2-1; D may be TRBD2 (5 bases). CDR3 length: 18 residues. From germline, CDR1 is LNHDA and CDR2 SQIVND (reference sequence). Trimming pared 3 bases from V and 5 bases from J, leaving 23 bases between. In nucleotides, the CDR3 is TGTGCCAGTAGTATTGGGCTAGCCCCCCCGGTAAAAAACAATGAGCAGTTCTTC. This sequence encodes CASSIGLAPPVKNNEQFF.

At least ten counts were recorded for this clonotype. The gene calls are TRBV20-1 and TRBJ2-2; TRBD2 aligns across 16 bases. The CDR3 is 18 residues long. Looked up from germline, CDR1 is DFQATT and CDR2 is SNEGSKA (reference sequence). V lost 6 bases, J lost 6 bases, and 13 bases stayed unmatched. CDR3 sequence reads: CSAFRPGLAGGRPGELFF. In DNA, the CDR3 is TGCAGTGCCTTCAGGCCGGGACTAGCGGGGGGGCGGCCCGGGGAGCTGTTTTTT.

This clonotype was found many times. This chain uses TRBV7-8 with TRBJ1-5; D might be TRBD1 (6 bases). Germline V lookup: CDR1 SGHVS, CDR2 FQNEAQ. This CDR3 is 15 amino acids long. Trimming cost V 1 base and J 3 bases, with 10 bases left between them. The DNA of the CDR3 is TGTGCCAGCAGCTTAGACACAGGGTTCAATCAGCCCCAGCATTTT. It encodes CASSLDTGFNQPQHF.

This clonotype showed up many times. This chain uses TRBV20-1 with TRBJ1-5, with D uncertain. The CDR3 spans 14 residues. V lost 3 bases to trimming and J lost 4 bases, with 13 bases between them. The germline gives CDR1 DFQATT, CDR2 SNEGSKA (reference sequence). CDR3 residues: CSASLGPKNQPQHF. The CDR3 nucleotides are TGCAGTGCTAGTTTAGGACCCAAAAATCAGCCCCAGCATTTT.

At least ten counts were recorded for this clonotype. V gene TRBV5-1 combines with J gene TRBJ2-7; 9 bases line up with TRBD1. The length of the CDR3 is 15 residues. Germline V gene lookup returns CDR1 SGHRS and CDR2 YFSETQ. V lost 1 base to trimming and J lost 7 bases; unmatched junction nucleotides: 9. The chain's CDR3 is CASSLSPGTGREQYF. For the CDR3, the DNA is TGCGCCAGCAGCTTGTCTCCCGGGACAGGGCGGGAGCAGTACTTC.

This clonotype was seen ten or more times. The chain carries TRBV6-2 or TRBV6-3 and TRBJ2-7, with D maybe TRBD1 (5 bases). Trimming cost V 5 bases and J 3 bases, with 14 bases left between them. This CDR3 has 14 amino acids. From germline, CDR1 is MNHEY and CDR2 SVGEGT. In DNA form, the CDR3 reads TGTGCCAGCAGTGGGCAGGGTCGAGTCTACGAGCAGTACTTC. Residues: CASSGQGRVYEQYF.

This clonotype showed up many times. This chain links TRBV7-2 with TRBJ1-3; no clear D gene. Per the germline V gene, CDR1 is SGHTA and CDR2 is FQGNSA. Between the trimmed V and J ends, which lost 2 bases and 4 bases, there was a span of 9 bases. This CDR3 is built from 14 residues. This CDR3 is CASSLPGSGNTIYF. DNA of the CDR3: TGTGCCAGCAGCTTACCCGGATCGGGAAACACCATATATTTT.

This clonotype was seen at least ten times. This rearrangement joins TRBV20-1 to TRBJ1-2; no clear D. Germline assignment: CDR1 DFQATT and CDR2 SNEGSKA (reference sequence). The CDR3 consists of 12 residues. V gave up 0 bases and J gave up 8 bases, with 10 bases separating them. The CDR3 bases are TGCAGTGCTAGAGATCAACGGAAGGGCTACACCTTC. Amino acids: CSARDQRKGYTF.

This clonotype was seen many times. The chain's CDR3 is CASSLGGTGTYNEQFF. DNA of the CDR3: TGCGCCAGCAGCTTGGGAGGGACAGGAACCTACAATGAGCAGTTCTTC. The chain recombines TRBV5-1 with TRBJ2-1; TRBD1 aligns across 8 bases. This CDR3 region has 16 residues. Germline-derived CDR1 and CDR2 are SGHRS and YFSETQ. V trimming: 0 bases; J trimming: 2 bases; junction bases outside the gene matches: 4. The full variable domain, rest sourced from reference TRBV5-1 and TRBJ2-1, is KAGVTQTPRYLIKTRGQQVTLSCSPISGHRSVSWYQQTPGQGLQFLFEYFSETQRNKGNFPGRFSGRQFSNSRSEMNVSTLELGDSALYLCASSLGGTGTYNEQFFGPGTRLTVL.

In this sample, this clonotype turned up many times. The chain is built from TRBV7-2 and TRBJ2-7, with TRBD2 as a possible D gene (5 bases). Trimming cost V 5 bases and J 3 bases, with 8 bases left between them. This CDR3 region has 12 residues. Germline V gene sequence: CDR1 SGHTA, CDR2 FQGNSA. The CDR3 DNA is TGTGCCAGCAGCCTCCGGGGCTACGAGCAGTACTTC. It codes for CASSLRGYEQYF.